This TCR beta chain was documented in a study of T cells after posttransplantation cyclophosphamide. With regard to this clone: Its antigen is still unknown.

Measured with immunoSEQ multiplex PCR; TCRdb has only the in-frame clones, and not every one. The table shows tens of thousands of clones, with approximately 97% occurring only once. The naive gate required viable CD3+CD4+ or CD3+CD8+ cells with CCR7+CD45RA+CD45RO-CD95-CD27+CD28+ phenotype. Study-wide results and caveats: Later post-transplant blood repertoires were often dominated by donor CD8+ memory clones.

This receptor was obtained from a man aged 45-60 years in good health, CMV-negative, and a related stem cell transplant donor. Sequenced material: naive CD4+ T cells sorted from PBMCs.

The CDR3, as DNA: TGTGCCAGCAGCCCTCGACTAGCGGGGGGGCTGGATACGCAGTATTTT. It encodes CASSPRLAGGLDTQYF. This sequence joins TRBV7-3 and TRBJ2-3; 14 bases agree with TRBD2. V lost 5 bases and J lost 6; bases outside the gene matches: 7. Germline assignment: CDR1 SGHTA and CDR2 FQGTGA. The CDR3 extends over 16 amino acids. Looking up the rest from reference TRBV7-3 and TRBJ2-3 gives the full variable domain: GAGVSQTPSNKVTEKGKYVELRCDPISGHTALYWYRQSLGQGPEFLIYFQGTGAADDSGLPNDRFFAVRPEGSVSTLKIQRTERGDSAVYLCASSPRLAGGLDTQYFGPGTRLTVL.